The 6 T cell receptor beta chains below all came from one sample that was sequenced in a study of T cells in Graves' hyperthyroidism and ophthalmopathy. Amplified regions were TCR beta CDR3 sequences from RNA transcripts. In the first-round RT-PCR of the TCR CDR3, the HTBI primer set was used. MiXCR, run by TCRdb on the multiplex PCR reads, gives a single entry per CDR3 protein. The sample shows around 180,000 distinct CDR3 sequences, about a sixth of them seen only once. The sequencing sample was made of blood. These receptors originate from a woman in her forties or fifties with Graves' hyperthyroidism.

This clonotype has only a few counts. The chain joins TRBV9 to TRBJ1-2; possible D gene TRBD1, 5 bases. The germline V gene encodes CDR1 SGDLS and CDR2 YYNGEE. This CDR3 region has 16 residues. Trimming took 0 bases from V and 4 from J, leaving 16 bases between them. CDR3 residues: CASSVASTSQGYGYTF. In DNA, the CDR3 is TGTGCCAGCAGCGTAGCCTCAACCTCCCAGGGCTATGGCTACACCTTC. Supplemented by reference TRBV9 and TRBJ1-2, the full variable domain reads DSGVTQTPKHLITATGQRVTLRCSPRSGDLSVYWYQQSLDQGLQFLIQYYNGEERAKGNILERFSAQQFPDLHSELNLSSLELGDSALYFCASSVASTSQGYGYTFGSGTRLTVV.

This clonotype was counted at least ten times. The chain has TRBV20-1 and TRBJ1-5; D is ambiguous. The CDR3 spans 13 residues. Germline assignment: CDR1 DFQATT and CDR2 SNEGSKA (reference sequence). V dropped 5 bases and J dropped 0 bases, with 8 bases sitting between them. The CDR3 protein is CSARKDSNQPQHF. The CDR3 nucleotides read TGCAGTGCTCGGAAGGATAGCAATCAGCCCCAGCATTTT.

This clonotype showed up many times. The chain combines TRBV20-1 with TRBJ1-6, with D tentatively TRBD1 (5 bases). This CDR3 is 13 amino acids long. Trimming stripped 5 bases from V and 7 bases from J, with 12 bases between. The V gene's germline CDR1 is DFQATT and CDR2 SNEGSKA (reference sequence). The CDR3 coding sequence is TGCAGTGCTTCCGGGACGGGGAATTCACCCCTCCACTTT. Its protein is CSASGTGNSPLHF.

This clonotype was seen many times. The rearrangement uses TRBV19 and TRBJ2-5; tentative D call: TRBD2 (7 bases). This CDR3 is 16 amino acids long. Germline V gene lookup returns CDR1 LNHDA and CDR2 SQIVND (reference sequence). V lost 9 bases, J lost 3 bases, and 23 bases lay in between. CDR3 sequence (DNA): TGTGCCAGCTCCCCTCGGGGGGCGGGGAGGAAAGAGACCCAGTACTTC. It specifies CASSPRGAGRKETQYF.

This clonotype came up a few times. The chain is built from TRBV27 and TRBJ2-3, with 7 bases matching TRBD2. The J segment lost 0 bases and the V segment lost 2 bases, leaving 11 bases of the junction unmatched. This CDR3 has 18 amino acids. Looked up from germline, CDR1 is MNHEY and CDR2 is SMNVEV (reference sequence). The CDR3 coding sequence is TGTGCCAGCAGTTTAATCGGGGCTAGCGGAACTAGCACAGATACGCAGTATTTT. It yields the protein CASSLIGASGTSTDTQYF.

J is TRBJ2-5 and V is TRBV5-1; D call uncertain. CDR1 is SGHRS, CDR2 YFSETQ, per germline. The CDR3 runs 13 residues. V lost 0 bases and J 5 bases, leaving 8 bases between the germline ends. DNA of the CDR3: TGCGCCAGCAGCTTGGGACCTGGGGAGACCCAGTACTTC. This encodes CASSLGPGETQYF. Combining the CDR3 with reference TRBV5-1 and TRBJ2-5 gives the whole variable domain KAGVTQTPRYLIKTRGQQVTLSCSPISGHRSVSWYQQTPGQGLQFLFEYFSETQRNKGNFPGRFSGRQFSNSRSEMNVSTLELGDSALYLCASSLGPGETQYFGPGTRLLVL.